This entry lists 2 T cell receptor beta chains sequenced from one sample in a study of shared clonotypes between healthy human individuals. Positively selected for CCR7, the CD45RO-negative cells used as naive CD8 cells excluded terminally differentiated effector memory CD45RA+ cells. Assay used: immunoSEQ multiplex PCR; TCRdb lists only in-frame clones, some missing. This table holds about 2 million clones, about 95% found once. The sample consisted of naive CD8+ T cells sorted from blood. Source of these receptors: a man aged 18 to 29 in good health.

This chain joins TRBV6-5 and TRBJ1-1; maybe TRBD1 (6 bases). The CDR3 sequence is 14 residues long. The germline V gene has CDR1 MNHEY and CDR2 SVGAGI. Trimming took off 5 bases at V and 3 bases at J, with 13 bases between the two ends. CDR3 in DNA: TGTGCCAGCAGTACAACAGGGTGGTACACTGAAGCTTTCTTT. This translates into CASSTTGWYTEAFF.

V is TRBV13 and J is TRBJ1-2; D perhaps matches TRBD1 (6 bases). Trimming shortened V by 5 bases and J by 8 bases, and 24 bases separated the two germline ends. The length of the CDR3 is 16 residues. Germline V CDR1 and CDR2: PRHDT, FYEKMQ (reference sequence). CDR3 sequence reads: CASSQEEQPFQGGYTF. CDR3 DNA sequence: TGTGCCAGCAGCCAAGAGGAACAACCATTCCAGGGGGGCTACACCTTC.